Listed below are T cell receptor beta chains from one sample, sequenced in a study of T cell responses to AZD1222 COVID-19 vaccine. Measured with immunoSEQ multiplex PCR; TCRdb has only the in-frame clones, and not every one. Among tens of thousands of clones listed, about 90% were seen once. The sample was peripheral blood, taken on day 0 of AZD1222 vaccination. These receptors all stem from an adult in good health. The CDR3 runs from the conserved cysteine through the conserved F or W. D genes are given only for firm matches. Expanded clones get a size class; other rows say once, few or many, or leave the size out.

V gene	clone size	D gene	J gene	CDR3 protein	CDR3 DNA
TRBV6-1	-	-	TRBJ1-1	CASSDSGRVDTEAFF	TGTGCCAGCAGTGATTCGGGGAGGGTTGACACTGAAGCTTTCTTT
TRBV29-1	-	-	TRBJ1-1	CSAGQQNTEAFF	TGCAGCGCCGGACAGCAGAACACTGAAGCTTTCTTT
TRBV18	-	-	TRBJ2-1	CASSPLGGTDYNEQFF	TGTGCCAGCTCACCTCTAGGGGGGACAGACTACAATGAGCAGTTCTTC
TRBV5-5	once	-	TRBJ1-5	CASSSARQVGQPQHF	TGTGCCAGCAGCTCCGCCAGACAGGTCGGTCAGCCCCAGCATTTT
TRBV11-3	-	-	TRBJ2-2	CASSAGRNTGELFF	TGTGCCAGCAGCGCTGGCCGAAACACCGGGGAGCTGTTTTTT
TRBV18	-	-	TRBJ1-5	CASSDREGEVTQPQHF	TGTGCCAGCTCAGATAGGGAAGGGGAGGTTACTCAGCCCCAGCATTTT
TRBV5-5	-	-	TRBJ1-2	CASSLGFTPSYGYTF	TGTGCCAGCAGCTTGGGCTTTACACCGAGCTATGGCTACACCTTC
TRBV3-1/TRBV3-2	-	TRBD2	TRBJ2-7	CASSHLSGDPYEQYF	TGTGCCAGCAGCCACCTTAGCGGGGACCCCTACGAGCAGTACTTC
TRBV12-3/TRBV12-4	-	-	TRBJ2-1	CASSPFGVEQFF	TGTGCCAGCAGCCCCTTCGGTGTTGAGCAGTTCTTC
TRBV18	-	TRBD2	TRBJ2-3	CASSPASGGSDTQYF	TGTGCCAGCTCACCGGCTAGCGGGGGTTCAGATACGCAGTATTTT
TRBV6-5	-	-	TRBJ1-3	CASTLVVSGNTIYF	TGTGCCAGCACGCTAGTGGTCTCTGGAAACACCATATATTTT
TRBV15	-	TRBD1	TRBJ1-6	CASSRDRQNSPLHF	TGTGCCAGTTCAAGGGACAGGCAGAATTCACCCCTCCACTTT
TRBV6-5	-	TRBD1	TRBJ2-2	CASRDRPYTGELFF	TGTGCCAGTCGGGACAGACCTTACACCGGGGAGCTGTTTTTT
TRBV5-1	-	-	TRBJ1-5	CASSISPGANQPQHF	TGCGCCAGCAGCATTTCACCAGGGGCCAATCAGCCCCAGCATTTT
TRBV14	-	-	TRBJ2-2	CATSRSLHTGELFF	TGTGCCACCTCCAGGTCGCTCCACACCGGGGAGCTGTTTTTT
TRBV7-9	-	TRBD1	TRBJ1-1	CASSLTTGASEAFF	TGTGCCAGCAGCTTAACTACAGGGGCCAGTGAAGCTTTCTTT